The clone carrying this T cell receptor (beta chain) was seen once. Its antigen is still unknown. Measured with immunoSEQ multiplex PCR; TCRdb has only the in-frame clones, and not every one. The profile shows about 19,000 clones, 79% of them singletons. The data were taken from a study of OX40 agonist ivuxolimab in advanced cancers. About the research overall: Patients were infused with ivuxolimab every 2 weeks at 0.01 to 10 mg/kg. Partial responses were observed in three patients, of whom one had hepatocellular carcinoma and two had cutaneous melanoma.

Germline CDR1 reads SGHDN; CDR2 reads FVKESK. V was clipped by 0 bases and J by 8 bases; unmatched bases: 0. There are 14 residues in the CDR3. Study-wide results and limits: More expanded clones were found, on average, in CD8+ than in CD4+ T cells.

The receptor was derived from an adult with an advanced solid tumor such as melanoma, head and neck, liver or kidney cancer. The chain links TRBV14 to TRBJ2-1; 11 bases align to TRBD2. Sequencing used CD4+ or CD8+ T cells sorted from blood, obtained in a trial of the OX40 agonist ivuxolimab. CDR3 DNA sequence: TGTGCCAGCAGCCAAGAGACTAGCGGGGATGAGCAGTTCTTC. This encodes CASSQETSGDEQFF. Filled out from reference TRBV14 and TRBJ2-1, the complete variable domain reads EAGVTQFPSHSVIEKGQTVTLRCDPISGHDNLYWYRRVMGKEIKFLLHFVKESKQDESGMPNNRFLAERTGGTYSTLKVQPAELEDSGVYFCASSQETSGDEQFFGPGTRLTVL.